Listed below are T cell receptor beta chains from one sample, sequenced in a study of response to subunit inactivated influenza vaccine. One entry per CDR3 protein results from TCRdb running MiXCR on the RT-PCR reads. This table holds over 400,000 distinct CDR3 sequences, over 9.5% found once. The source material was PBMCs from blood, sampled about 40 days after vaccination. These receptors were taken from a man aged 45-60 years who received an inactivated influenza vaccine. Each CDR3 is given with its conserved first and last residue. Fields, in order: D gene, J gene, clone size, V gene, CDR3 DNA, CDR3 protein. D genes are given only for firm matches. The size of a clone is reported for some rows only, either as once, few or many, or as a class for expanded clones.

.	TRBJ2-2	few	TRBV4-3	TGCGCCAGCAGCCAAGAACTGACGAACACCGGGGAGCTGTTTTTT	CASSQELTNTGELFF
TRBD2	TRBJ2-7	.	TRBV7-6	TGTGCCAGCAGCTCACTAGCGGGAGCTTCTTCCGAGCAGTACTTC	CASSSLAGASSEQYF
.	TRBJ2-1	many	TRBV30	TGTGCCTGGAATCTGGGGGGCGGTGAGCAGTTCTTC	CAWNLGGGEQFF
.	TRBJ2-7	.	TRBV5-1	TGCGCCAGCAGCTTGACTAGCCCGGGAGAGCAGTACTTC	CASSLTSPGEQYF
TRBD2	TRBJ2-3	few	TRBV11-1	TGTGCCAGCAGCTCCGGACTAGCGGGAGCCCTGCGAGATACGCAGTATTTT	CASSSGLAGALRDTQYF
.	TRBJ2-3	few	TRBV6-5	TGTGCCAGCAGTTACAATAGCAGGAGCAGCACAGATACGCAGTATTTT	CASSYNSRSSTDTQYF
.	TRBJ2-3	.	TRBV5-1	TGCGCCAGCAAGAACAGGGTAGGGACAGATACGCAGTATTTT	CASKNRVGTDTQYF
TRBD2	TRBJ2-5	few	TRBV9	TGTGCCAGCAGCGTATCATCCGGGGGGGCTAGCGGGAGTCGTGAGACCCAGTACTTC	CASSVSSGGASGSRETQYF
TRBD1	TRBJ1-2	.	TRBV7-2	TGTGCCAGCAGCTTGGGGACAGGGGATCGGGGCTATGGCTACACCTTC	CASSLGTGDRGYGYTF
.	TRBJ1-5	many	TRBV15	TGTGCCACCAGCAGAGATCGGGCTCAGCCCCAGCATTTT	CATSRDRAQPQHF
.	TRBJ2-1	few	TRBV3-1	TGTGCCAGCAGCCAAGGGGTAGGCGGGATCTCCTACAATGAGCAGTTCTTC	CASSQGVGGISYNEQFF
.	TRBJ1-2	many	TRBV5-5	TGTGCCAGCAGCCGCACAATTAACTATGGCTACACCTTC	CASSRTINYGYTF
.	TRBJ1-3	.	TRBV5-1	TGCGCCAGCAGATCCGGGACGAGCTCTGGAAACACCATATATTTT	CASRSGTSSGNTIYF
.	TRBJ2-2	.	TRBV6-1	TGTGCCAGCAGCGCAGGACGCGCCGGGGAGCTGTTTTTT	CASSAGRAGELFF
.	TRBJ1-6	few	TRBV7-2	TGTGCCAGCAGCCCCATTAAAGATTCACCCCTCCACTTT	CASSPIKDSPLHF
.	TRBJ2-2	many	TRBV4-3	TGCGCCAGCAGCCAAGTTGGAAAGGCCGGGGAGCTGTTTTTT	CASSQVGKAGELFF
.	TRBJ2-3	many	TRBV5-6	TGTGCCAGCAGCTCCACCGGGGCCTCTCCATTGACAGATACGCAGTATTTT	CASSSTGASPLTDTQYF
.	TRBJ1-1	many	TRBV3-1	TGTGCCAGCAGCCAGCAGGGGAACACTGAAGCTTTCTTT	CASSQQGNTEAFF
.	TRBJ2-4	few	TRBV6-2/TRBV6-3	TGTGCCAGCAGTCCCTCAGCGAACATTCAGTACTTC	CASSPSANIQYF
.	TRBJ2-3	.	TRBV30	TGTGCCTGGAGTCTTTTCATTGGACCCTACACAGATACGCAGTATTTT	CAWSLFIGPYTDTQYF
TRBD1	TRBJ2-7	few	TRBV15	TGTGCCACCAGCAGGGGACAGCTCTACGAGCAGTACTTC	CATSRGQLYEQYF
.	TRBJ1-6	.	TRBV6-5	TGTGCCAGCAGTTACACGTCGGGGGCCGGTAATTCACCCCTCCACTTT	CASSYTSGAGNSPLHF
.	TRBJ1-6	.	TRBV6-2/TRBV6-3	TGTGCCAGCAGTTATGAAGGATATAATTCACCCCTCCACTTT	CASSYEGYNSPLHF
.	TRBJ2-2	.	TRBV6-5	TGTGCCAGCAGTTACTTAGGCTCCCCCGGGGAGCTGTTTTTT	CASSYLGSPGELFF
TRBD1	TRBJ1-2	.	TRBV7-2	TGTGCCAGCAGCTTAAGGGGGGGACAGGGCGATGGCTACACCTTC	CASSLRGGQGDGYTF
TRBD2	TRBJ2-1	few	TRBV6-5	TGTGCCAGCAGTTACGGACCGGGAGCGGGAGCCTACAATGAGCAGTTCTTC	CASSYGPGAGAYNEQFF
TRBD2	TRBJ2-5	.	TRBV20-1	TGCAGTGCGACCGGGACTAGCGGGAGGGCCACTAAAGAGACCCAGTACTTC	CSATGTSGRATKETQYF
TRBD1	TRBJ2-3	few	TRBV9	TGTGCCAGCAGTGGACAGGGGCTTAGCACAGATACGCAGTATTTT	CASSGQGLSTDTQYF
.	TRBJ2-5	many	TRBV27	TGTGCCAGCGGCCAGACAGCCCTGGAGACCCAGTACTTC	CASGQTALETQYF
TRBD2	TRBJ2-5	few	TRBV10-3	TGTGCCATCAGGGGGACTAGCGGGAGTAACGAGACCCAGTACTTC	CAIRGTSGSNETQYF
.	TRBJ2-7	few	TRBV5-1	TGCGCCAGCAGCAGTGGACAGCCCTACGAGCAGTACTTC	CASSSGQPYEQYF
.	TRBJ1-5	.	TRBV4-1	TGCGCCAGCAGCCAAGATTTTTTGGGGTACGGGCAGCCCCAGCATTTT	CASSQDFLGYGQPQHF
TRBD1	TRBJ1-1	.	TRBV5-1	TGCGCCAGCAGCTCCTACCCGGACAGGGGCTCAACTGAAGCTTTCTTT	CASSSYPDRGSTEAFF
.	TRBJ2-7	.	TRBV9	TGTGCCAGCAGCGACGTGGGGTGGAGTTACGAGCAGTACTTC	CASSDVGWSYEQYF
.	TRBJ2-1	.	TRBV5-6	TGTGCCAGCAGCTTGGCCGGAACTAGCCTGTTCCATGAGCAGTTCTTC	CASSLAGTSLFHEQFF